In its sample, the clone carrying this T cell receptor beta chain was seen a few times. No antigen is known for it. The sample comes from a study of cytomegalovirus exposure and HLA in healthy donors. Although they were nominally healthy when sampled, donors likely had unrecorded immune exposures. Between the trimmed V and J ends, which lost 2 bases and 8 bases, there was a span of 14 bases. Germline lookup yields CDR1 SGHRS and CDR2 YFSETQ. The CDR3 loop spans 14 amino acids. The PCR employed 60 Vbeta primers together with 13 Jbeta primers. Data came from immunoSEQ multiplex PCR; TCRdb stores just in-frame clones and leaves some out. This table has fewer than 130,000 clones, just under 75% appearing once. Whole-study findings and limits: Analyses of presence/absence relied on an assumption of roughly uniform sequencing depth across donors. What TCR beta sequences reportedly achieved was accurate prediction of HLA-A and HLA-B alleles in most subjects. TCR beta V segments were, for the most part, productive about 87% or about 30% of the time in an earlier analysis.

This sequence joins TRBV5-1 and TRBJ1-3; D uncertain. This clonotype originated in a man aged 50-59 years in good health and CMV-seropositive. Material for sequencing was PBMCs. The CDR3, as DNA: TGCGCCAGCAGCTTTACCGGAGGACTGGACACCATATATTTT. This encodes CASSFTGGLDTIYF.